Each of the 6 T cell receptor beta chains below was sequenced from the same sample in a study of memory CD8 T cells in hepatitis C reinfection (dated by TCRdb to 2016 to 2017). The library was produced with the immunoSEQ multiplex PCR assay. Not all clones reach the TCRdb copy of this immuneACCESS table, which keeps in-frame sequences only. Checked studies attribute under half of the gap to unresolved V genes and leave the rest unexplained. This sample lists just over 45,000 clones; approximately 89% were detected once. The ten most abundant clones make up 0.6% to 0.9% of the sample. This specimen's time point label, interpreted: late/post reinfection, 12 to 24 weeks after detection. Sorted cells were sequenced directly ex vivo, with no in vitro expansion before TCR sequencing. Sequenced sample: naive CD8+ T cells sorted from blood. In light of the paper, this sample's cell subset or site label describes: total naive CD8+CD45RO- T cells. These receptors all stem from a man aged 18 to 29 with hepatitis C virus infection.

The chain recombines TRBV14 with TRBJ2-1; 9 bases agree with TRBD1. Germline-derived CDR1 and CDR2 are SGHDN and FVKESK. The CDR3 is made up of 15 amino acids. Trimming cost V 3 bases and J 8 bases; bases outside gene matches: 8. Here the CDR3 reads CASSHRTGASDEQFF. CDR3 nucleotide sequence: TGTGCCAGCAGCCATCGGACAGGGGCGAGCGATGAGCAGTTCTTC.

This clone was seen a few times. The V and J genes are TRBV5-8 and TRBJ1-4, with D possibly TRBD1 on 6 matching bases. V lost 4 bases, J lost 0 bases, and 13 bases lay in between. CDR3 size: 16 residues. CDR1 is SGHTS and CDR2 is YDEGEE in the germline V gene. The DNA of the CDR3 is TGTGCCAGCAGCCAAGGGACATCTGCAACTAATGAAAAACTGTTTTTT. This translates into CASSQGTSATNEKLFF.

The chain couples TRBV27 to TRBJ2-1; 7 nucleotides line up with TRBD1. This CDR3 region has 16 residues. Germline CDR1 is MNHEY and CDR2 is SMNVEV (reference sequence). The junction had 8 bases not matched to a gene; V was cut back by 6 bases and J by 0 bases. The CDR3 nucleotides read TGTGCCAGCAGCTACCCACAGGGGCCCTCCTACAATGAGCAGTTCTTC. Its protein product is CASSYPQGPSYNEQFF.

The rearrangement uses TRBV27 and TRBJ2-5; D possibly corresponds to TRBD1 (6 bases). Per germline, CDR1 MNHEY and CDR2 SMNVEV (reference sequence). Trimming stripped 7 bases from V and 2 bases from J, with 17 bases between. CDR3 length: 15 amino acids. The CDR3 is CASTPSPRGQETQYF. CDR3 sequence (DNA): TGTGCCAGCACCCCCTCCCCAAGGGGGCAAGAGACCCAGTACTTC.

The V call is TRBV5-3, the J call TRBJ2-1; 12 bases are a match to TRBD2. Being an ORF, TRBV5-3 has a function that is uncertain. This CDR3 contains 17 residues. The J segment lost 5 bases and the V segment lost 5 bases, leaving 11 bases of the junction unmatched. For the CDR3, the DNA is TGTGCCAGAAGGGCCGGACTAGCGGGGTCGACCCACAATGAGCAGTTCTTC. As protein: CARRAGLAGSTHNEQFF.

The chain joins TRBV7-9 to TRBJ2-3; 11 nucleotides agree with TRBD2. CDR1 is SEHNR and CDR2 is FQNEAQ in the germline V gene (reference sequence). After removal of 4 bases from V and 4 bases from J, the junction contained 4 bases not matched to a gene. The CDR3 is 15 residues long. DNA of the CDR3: TGTGCCAGCAGCTCGACTAGCGGGGTGGCAGATACGCAGTATTTT. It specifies CASSSTSGVADTQYF. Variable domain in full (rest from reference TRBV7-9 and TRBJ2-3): DTGVSQNPRHKITKRGQNVTFRCDPISEHNRLYWYRQTLGQGPEFLTYFQNEAQLEKSRLLSDRFSAERPKGSFSTLEIQRTEQGDSAMYLCASSSTSGVADTQYFGPGTRLTVL.